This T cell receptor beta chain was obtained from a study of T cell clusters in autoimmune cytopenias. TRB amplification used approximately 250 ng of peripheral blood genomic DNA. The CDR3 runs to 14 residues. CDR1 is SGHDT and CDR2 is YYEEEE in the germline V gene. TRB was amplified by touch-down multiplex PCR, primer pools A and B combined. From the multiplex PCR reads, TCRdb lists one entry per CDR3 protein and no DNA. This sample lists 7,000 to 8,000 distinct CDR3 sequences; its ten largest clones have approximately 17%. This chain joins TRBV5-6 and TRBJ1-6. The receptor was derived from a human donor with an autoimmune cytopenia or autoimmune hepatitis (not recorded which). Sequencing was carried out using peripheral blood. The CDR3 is CASSFRTDRSPLHF.